The 16 T cell receptor beta chains below come from one sample, sequenced in a study of post-analysis software for immune sequencing data (dated by TCRdb to between 2014 and 2017). Results the study describes overall, beyond this receptor: Significantly higher frequencies in patients than in controls were found for roughly 5 TRBV segments, including TRBV5-6, TRBV5-1 and TRBV20-1.

Libraries came from PCR. The sample was run on an Illumina HiSeq 2500. To reduce PCR and sequencing biases, unique molecular identifiers were built into the TCR beta cDNA libraries. The public reads were quality trimmed at Q25 with fastp and then assembled into clones with MiXCR by TCRdb, keeping productive beta chains. Rows with one shared CDR3 protein collapse into an entry with the most common genes and DNA. The sample table lists roughly 730,000 distinct CDR3 sequences, approximately 30% of them with a count of one. 0.55% to 0.65% of the sample is held by the ten biggest clonotypes. These TCRs are of unknown antigen specificity. Sequenced: blood. The receptors were sampled from a girl aged 10-17 years with multiple sclerosis.

The chain recombines TRBV7-8 with TRBJ1-5, with no clear D. V was shortened by 1 base and J by 4 bases, with 14 bases between the two germline ends. The CDR3 spans 16 residues. CDR1 is SGHVS and CDR2 is FQNEAQ in the germline V gene. CDR3 nucleotides: TGTGCCAGCAGCTTAGGGCGGGCAGAACCTAATCAGCCCCAGCATTTT. As protein: CASSLGRAEPNQPQHF.

This chain connects TRBV7-8 to TRBJ2-2, with TRBD1 matching over 8 bases. This CDR3 has 16 amino acids. V gave up 1 base and J gave up 4 bases; unmatched junction bases: 5. Per the germline V gene, CDR1 is SGHVS and CDR2 is FQNEAQ. CDR3 nucleotide sequence: TGTGCCAGCAGCTTAGTTAGGACAGGGCCCACCGGGGAGCTGTTTTTT. Translated, it gives CASSLVRTGPTGELFF.

This clonotype was found once. CDR3 bases: TGCAGCGTTCAAGGACTAGCGGGGGCCTCCTACAATGAGCAGTTCTTC. Protein sequence: CSVQGLAGASYNEQFF. The chain combines TRBV29-1 with TRBJ2-1, with 13 bases lining up with TRBD2. This CDR3 region has 16 residues. The germline V gene has CDR1 SQVTM and CDR2 ANQGSEA. The V gene end was trimmed by 5 bases and the J gene end by 0 bases; junction bases not matched to a gene: 4.

This clonotype was counted a few times. J is TRBJ1-2 and V is TRBV20-1, with 7 bases that match TRBD1. V trimming: 6 bases; J trimming: 4 bases; junction bases outside the gene matches: 11. Germline V gene sequence: CDR1 DFQATT, CDR2 SNEGSKA (reference sequence). The length of the CDR3 is 14 residues. The CDR3, as DNA: TGCAGTGCGAGTAGGCCCGGGACAGTCTATGGCTACACCTTC. Translated, it gives CSASRPGTVYGYTF.

The rearrangement joins TRBV24-1 to TRBJ2-5; 9 bases agree with TRBD1. The CDR3 is 15 residues long. The germline gives CDR1 KGHDR, CDR2 SFDVKD. V shed 4 bases, J shed 5 bases, and the junction held 7 bases outside the gene matches. Here the CDR3 reads CATSERTGATETQYF. In DNA form, the CDR3 reads TGTGCCACCAGTGAGAGGACAGGGGCGACGGAGACCCAGTACTTC.

The V and J genes are TRBV27 and TRBJ2-3; TRBD1 matches at 7 bases. This CDR3 is 16 amino acids long. The germline gives CDR1 MNHEY, CDR2 SMNVEV (reference sequence). J lost 0 bases, V lost 5 bases, and 8 bases had no gene match. The CDR3 spells CASSLLTGWSTDTQYF. DNA for the CDR3: TGTGCCAGCAGTCTACTGACAGGGTGGAGCACAGATACGCAGTATTTT.

The V and J genes are TRBV27 and TRBJ2-7, with 13 bases fitting TRBD2. In germline, CDR1 is MNHEY, CDR2 SMNVEV (reference sequence). The CDR3 spans 15 residues. Unmatched junction bases numbered 5, after V lost 6 bases and J lost 3 bases. The CDR3 spells CASSGGLAGCYEQYF. DNA for the CDR3: TGTGCCAGCAGCGGGGGACTAGCGGGGTGCTACGAGCAGTACTTC.

The chain combines TRBV9 with TRBJ1-2; D call uncertain. The CDR3 is made up of 13 amino acids. The V and J ends lost 3 bases and 4 bases respectively, with 10 bases between them. Germline loops: CDR1 SGDLS, CDR2 YYNGEE. CDR3 loop: CASSARHAYGYTF. CDR3 coding DNA: TGTGCCAGCAGCGCTAGACACGCCTATGGCTACACCTTC.

This clonotype came up once. The rearrangement links TRBV12-3 or TRBV12-4 to TRBJ1-1; TRBD1 is a possible D gene (5 bases). The length of the CDR3 is 13 residues. V gave up 6 bases and J gave up 1 base, with 9 bases separating them. The CDR3 DNA reads as TGTGCCAGCAGGTCTGACAGGAACACTGAAGCTTTCTTT. Its protein is CASRSDRNTEAFF.

The chain combines TRBV5-1 with TRBJ2-1, with D perhaps TRBD1 (5 bases). With 3 bases removed from V and 4 bases from J, the gap between germline ends came to 17 bases. CDR1 and CDR2 from the germline V gene are SGHRS and YFSETQ. The CDR3 is 16 residues long. CDR3 in amino acids: CASSWGWVTDYNEQFF. The CDR3 DNA follows: TGCGCCAGCAGCTGGGGCTGGGTAACAGATTACAATGAGCAGTTCTTC.

With respect to this clonotype: A read error may account for a junction end that differs from germline. The rearrangement joins TRBV12-3 or TRBV12-4 to TRBJ1-1, with 8 nucleotides matching TRBD1. CDR3 length equals 15 residues. For the CDR3, the DNA is TGTGCCAGCAGCTTAGCCGGGACAGGTGAAACTGAAGCTTTCTTT. Its translation is CASSLAGTGETEAFF.

V and J are TRBV6-6 and TRBJ1-1; D not resolved. This CDR3 is 13 amino acids long. Trimming left V 6 bases short and J 0 bases short, with 8 bases between. The germline CDR1 and CDR2 sequences are MNHNY and SVGAGI (reference sequence). The CDR3 loop reads CASRDTLNTEAFF. In DNA, the CDR3 is TGTGCCAGCAGGGATACTCTGAACACTGAAGCTTTCTTT.

The V and J genes are TRBV21-1 and TRBJ2-3; the table's D call, TRBD2, has no DNA check behind it. TRBV21-1 is noted as a pseudogene. CDR3 size: 18 residues. CDR3 loop: CASSKVDGTTTDTDTQYF. In DNA form, the CDR3 reads TGTGCCAGCAGCAAAGTTGACGGGACTACGACAGACACAGATACGCAGTATTTT.

V and J are TRBV19 and TRBJ1-4, with TRBD1 matching over 8 bases. This CDR3 comprises 14 residues. Per the germline V gene, CDR1 is LNHDA and CDR2 is SQIVND (reference sequence). J gave up 10 bases and V 3 bases, and 7 bases lay outside the gene matches. The CDR3 is CASSIGTGRGKLFF. CDR3 nucleotides: TGTGCCAGTAGTATCGGGACAGGCCGTGGAAAACTGTTTTTT. Supplemented by reference TRBV19 and TRBJ1-4, the full variable domain reads DGGITQSPKYLFRKEGQNVTLSCEQNLNHDAMYWYRQDPGQGLRLIYYSQIVNDFQKGDIAEGYSVSREKKESFPLTVTSAQKNPTAFYLCASSIGTGRGKLFFGSGTQLSVL.

This clonotype has more than one count but fewer than ten. At one boundary the junction diverges from the germline segment, which might be a read error. This chain joins TRBV2 and TRBJ1-1; D unclear. The germline gives CDR1 SNHLY, CDR2 FYNNEI. The CDR3 spans 13 residues. CDR3 loop: CASSVASGSEAFF. CDR3 in DNA: TGTGCCAGTAGTGTAGCCTCGGGGTCTGAAGCTTTCTTT.

This clonotype was observed a handful of times. The CDR3 is CASSETGAGANVLTF. CDR3 DNA sequence: TGTGCCAGCAGCGAGACAGGGGCTGGGGCCAACGTCCTGACTTTC. The chain links TRBV6-1 to TRBJ2-6; 8 bases fit TRBD1. Germline lookup yields CDR1 MNHNS and CDR2 SASEGT. V lost 6 bases to trimming and J lost 2 bases; unmatched junction nucleotides: 3. This CDR3 has 15 residues.